The clone carrying this T cell receptor (beta chain) was counted once. The data belong to a study of blood T cell repertoires in COVID-19. Study summary: From the United States, Italy and Spain came samples of acute and convalescent COVID-19. PBMCs, B-cell-depleted T cells, or T cells were the source of the cDNA or gDNA that made up the material.

The germline CDR1 and CDR2 sequences are SGHRS and YFSETQ. The CDR3 consists of 15 residues. The V and J ends lost 2 bases and 6 bases respectively, with 12 bases between them. Source study methods: Reference gene primer amplification gave estimated nucleated cell counts. Sequencing was performed with immunoSEQ multiplex PCR; in TCRdb, only in-frame clones are kept and a portion is missing. V and J calls and clone size are given by that table; D and trimming were obtained from the DNA. The repertoire includes 100,000 or so clones, 91% of them detected once, and approximately 15% sits in the top ten. The genes are TRBV5-1 and TRBJ1-6; weak D call: TRBD1 (6 bases). The sample consisted of peripheral blood. The sequence was collected from a man aged 50-60 years with acute or convalescent COVID-19. Here the CDR3 reads CASSFGQGFNSPLHF. In DNA form, the CDR3 reads TGCGCCAGCAGCTTTGGGCAGGGGTTTAATTCACCCCTCCACTTT.